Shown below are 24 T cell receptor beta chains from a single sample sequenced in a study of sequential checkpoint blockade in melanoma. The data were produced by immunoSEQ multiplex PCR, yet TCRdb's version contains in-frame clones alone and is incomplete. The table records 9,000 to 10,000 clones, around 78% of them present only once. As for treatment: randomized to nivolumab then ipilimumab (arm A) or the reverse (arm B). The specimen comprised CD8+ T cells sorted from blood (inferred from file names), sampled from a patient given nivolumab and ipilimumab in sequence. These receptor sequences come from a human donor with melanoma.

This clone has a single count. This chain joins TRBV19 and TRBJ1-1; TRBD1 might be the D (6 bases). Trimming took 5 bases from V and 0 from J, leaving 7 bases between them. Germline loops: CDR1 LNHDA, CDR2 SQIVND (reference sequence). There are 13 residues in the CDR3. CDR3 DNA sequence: TGTGCCAGTAGTGGGACACTGAACACTGAAGCTTTCTTT. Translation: CASSGTLNTEAFF.

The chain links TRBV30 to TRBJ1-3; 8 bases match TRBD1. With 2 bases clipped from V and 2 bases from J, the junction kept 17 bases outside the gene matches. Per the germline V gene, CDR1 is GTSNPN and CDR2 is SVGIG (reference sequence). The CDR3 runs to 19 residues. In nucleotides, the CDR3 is TGTGCCTGGAGTCCCCTATCGGGGACAGGCCCCGGGGCTGGAAACACCATATATTTT. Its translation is CAWSPLSGTGPGAGNTIYF.

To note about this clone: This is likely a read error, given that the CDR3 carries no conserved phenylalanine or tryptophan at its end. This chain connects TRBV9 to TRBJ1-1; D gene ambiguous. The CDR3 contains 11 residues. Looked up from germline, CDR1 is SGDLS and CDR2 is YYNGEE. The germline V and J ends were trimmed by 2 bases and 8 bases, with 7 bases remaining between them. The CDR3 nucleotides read TGTGCCAGCAGCGTGGCCGGGGAAGCTTTCCTT. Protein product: CASSVAGEAFL.

CDR3 sequence reads: CASSLAQGASTGELFF. The CDR3, as DNA: TGCGCCAGCAGCTTGGCCCAGGGGGCGTCCACCGGGGAGCTGTTTTTT. This rearrangement joins TRBV5-1 to TRBJ2-2, with 8 bases lining up with TRBD1. After removal of 0 bases from V and 4 bases from J, the junction contained 5 bases not matched to a gene. The V gene's germline CDR1 is SGHRS and CDR2 YFSETQ. CDR3 size: 16 residues.

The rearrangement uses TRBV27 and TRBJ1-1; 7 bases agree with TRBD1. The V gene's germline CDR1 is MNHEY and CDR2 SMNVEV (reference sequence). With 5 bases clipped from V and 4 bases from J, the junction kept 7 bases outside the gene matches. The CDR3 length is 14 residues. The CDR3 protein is CASSPGTVATEAFF. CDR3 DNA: TGTGCCAGCAGTCCAGGGACAGTAGCCACTGAAGCTTTCTTT.

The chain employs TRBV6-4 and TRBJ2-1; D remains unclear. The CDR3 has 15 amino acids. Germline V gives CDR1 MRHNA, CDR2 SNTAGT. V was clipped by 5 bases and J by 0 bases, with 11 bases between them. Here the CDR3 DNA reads TGTGCCAGCAGTCCAAGTAGCTCCTCCTACAATGAGCAGTTCTTC. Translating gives CASSPSSSSYNEQFF.

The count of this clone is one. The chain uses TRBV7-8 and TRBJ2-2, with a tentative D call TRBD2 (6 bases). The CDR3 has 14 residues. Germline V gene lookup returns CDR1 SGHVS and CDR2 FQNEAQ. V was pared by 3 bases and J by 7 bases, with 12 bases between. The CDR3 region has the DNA TGTGCCAGCAGCTTGCGAAGGGGAGGCGGGGAGCTGTTTTTT. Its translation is CASSLRRGGGELFF.

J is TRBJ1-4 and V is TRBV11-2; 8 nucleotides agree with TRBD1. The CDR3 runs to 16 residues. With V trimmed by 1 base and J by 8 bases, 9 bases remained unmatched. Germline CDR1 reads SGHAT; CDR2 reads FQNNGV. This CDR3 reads CASSLAQDRVGEKLFF. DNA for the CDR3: TGTGCCAGCAGCTTAGCACAGGACAGGGTTGGAGAAAAACTGTTTTTT. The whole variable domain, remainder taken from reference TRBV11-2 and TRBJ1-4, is EAGVAQSPRYKIIEKRQSVAFWCNPISGHATLYWYQQILGQGPKLLIQFQNNGVVDDSQLPKDRFSAERLKGVDSTLKIQPAKLEDSAVYLCASSLAQDRVGEKLFFGSGTQLSVL.

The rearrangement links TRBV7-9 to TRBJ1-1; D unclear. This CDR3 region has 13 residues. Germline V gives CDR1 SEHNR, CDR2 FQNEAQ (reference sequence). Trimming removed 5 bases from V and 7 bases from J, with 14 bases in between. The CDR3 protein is CASSPLNRDEAFF. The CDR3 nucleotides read TGTGCCAGCAGCCCCCTCAACCGGGATGAAGCTTTCTTT. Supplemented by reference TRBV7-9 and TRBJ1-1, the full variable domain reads DTGVSQNPRHKITKRGQNVTFRCDPISEHNRLYWYRQTLGQGPEFLTYFQNEAQLEKSRLLSDRFSAERPKGSFSTLEIQRTEQGDSAMYLCASSPLNRDEAFFGQGTRLTVV.

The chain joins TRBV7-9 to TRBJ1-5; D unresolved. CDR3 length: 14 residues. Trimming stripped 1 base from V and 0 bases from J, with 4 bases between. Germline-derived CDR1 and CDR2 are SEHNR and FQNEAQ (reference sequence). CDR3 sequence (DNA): TGTGCCAGCAGCTTAGGTTATAGCAATCAGCCCCAGCATTTT. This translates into CASSLGYSNQPQHF.

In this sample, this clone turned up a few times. CDR3 nucleotide sequence: TGTGCCAGCAGCCCCCCTCAGTTTGGGGGGGTGGAGACCCAGTACTTC. Protein product: CASSPPQFGGVETQYF. The rearrangement joins TRBV14 to TRBJ2-5, with TRBD2 matching over 7 bases. This CDR3 has 16 residues. Germline lookup yields CDR1 SGHDN and CDR2 FVKESK. V shed 4 bases and J 5 bases; nucleotides not matched to a gene: 13. Together with reference TRBV14 and TRBJ2-5, the CDR3 gives the full variable domain: EAGVTQFPSHSVIEKGQTVTLRCDPISGHDNLYWYRRVMGKEIKFLLHFVKESKQDESGMPNNRFLAERTGGTYSTLKVQPAELEDSGVYFCASSPPQFGGVETQYFGPGTRLLVL.

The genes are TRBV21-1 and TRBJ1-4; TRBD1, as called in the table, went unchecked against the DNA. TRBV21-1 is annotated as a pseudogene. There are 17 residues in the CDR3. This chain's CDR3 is CASSKVGLEQGNEKLFF. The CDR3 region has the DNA TGTGCCAGCAGCAAAGTGGGGCTGGAACAGGGGAATGAAAAACTGTTTTTT.

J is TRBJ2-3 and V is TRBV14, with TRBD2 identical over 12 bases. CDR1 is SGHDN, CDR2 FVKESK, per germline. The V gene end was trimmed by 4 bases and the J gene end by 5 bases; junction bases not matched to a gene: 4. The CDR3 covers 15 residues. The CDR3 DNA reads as TGTGCCAGCAGCCGGACTAGCGGGAACCTAGATACGCAGTATTTT. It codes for CASSRTSGNLDTQYF.

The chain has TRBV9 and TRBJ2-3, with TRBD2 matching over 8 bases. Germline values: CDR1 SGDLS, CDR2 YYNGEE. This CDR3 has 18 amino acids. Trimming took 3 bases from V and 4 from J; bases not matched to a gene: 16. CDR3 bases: TGTGCCAGCAGCGCTGCCATGGGACTAGAGGGCGCAGCAGATACGCAGTATTTT. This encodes CASSAAMGLEGAADTQYF.

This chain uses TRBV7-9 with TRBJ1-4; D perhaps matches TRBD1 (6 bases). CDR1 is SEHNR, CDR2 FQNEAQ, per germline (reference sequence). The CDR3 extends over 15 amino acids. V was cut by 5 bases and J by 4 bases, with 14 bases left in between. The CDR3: CASSPDSVLNEKLFF. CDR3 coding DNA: TGTGCCAGCAGCCCGGACAGTGTTCTTAATGAAAAACTGTTTTTT.

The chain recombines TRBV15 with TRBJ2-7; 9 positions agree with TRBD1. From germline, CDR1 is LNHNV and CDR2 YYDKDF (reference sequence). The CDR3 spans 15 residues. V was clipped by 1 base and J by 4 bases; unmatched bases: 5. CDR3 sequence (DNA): TGTGCCACCAGCAGAGTAACAGGGGGCGCGTACGAGCAGTACTTC. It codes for CATSRVTGGAYEQYF.

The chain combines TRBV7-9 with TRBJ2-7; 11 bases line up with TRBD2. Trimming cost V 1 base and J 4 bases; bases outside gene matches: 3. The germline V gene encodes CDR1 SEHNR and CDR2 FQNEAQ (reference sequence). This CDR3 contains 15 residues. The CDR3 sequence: CASSLVGTSGYEQYF. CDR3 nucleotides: TGTGCCAGCAGCTTAGTTGGGACTAGCGGATACGAGCAGTACTTC.

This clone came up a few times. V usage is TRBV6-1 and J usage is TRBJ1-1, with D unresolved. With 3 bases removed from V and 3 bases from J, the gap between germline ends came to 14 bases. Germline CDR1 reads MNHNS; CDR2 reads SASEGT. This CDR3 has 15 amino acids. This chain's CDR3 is CASSESPHQDTEAFF. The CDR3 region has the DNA TGTGCCAGCAGTGAGTCTCCTCACCAGGACACTGAAGCTTTCTTT.

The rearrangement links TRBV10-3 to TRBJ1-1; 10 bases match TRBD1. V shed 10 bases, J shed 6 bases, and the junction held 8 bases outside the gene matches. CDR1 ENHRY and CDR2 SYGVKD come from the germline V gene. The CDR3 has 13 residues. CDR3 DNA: TGTGCCACAGGGACAGGGGCGTTCGCTGAAGCTTTCTTT. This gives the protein CATGTGAFAEAFF.

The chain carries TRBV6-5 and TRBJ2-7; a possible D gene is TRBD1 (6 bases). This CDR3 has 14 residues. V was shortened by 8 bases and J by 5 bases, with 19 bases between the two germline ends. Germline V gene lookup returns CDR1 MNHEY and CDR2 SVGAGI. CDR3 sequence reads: CASRPQGPQNEQYV. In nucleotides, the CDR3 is TGTGCCAGCCGTCCCCAGGGGCCACAGAACGAGCAGTACGTC.

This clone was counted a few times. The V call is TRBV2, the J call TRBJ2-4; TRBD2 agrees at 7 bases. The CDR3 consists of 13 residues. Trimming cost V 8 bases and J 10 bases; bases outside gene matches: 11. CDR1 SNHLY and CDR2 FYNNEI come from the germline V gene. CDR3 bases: TGTGCCAGCTACCCTAAGGGACTATCTATTCAGTACTTC. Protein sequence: CASYPKGLSIQYF.

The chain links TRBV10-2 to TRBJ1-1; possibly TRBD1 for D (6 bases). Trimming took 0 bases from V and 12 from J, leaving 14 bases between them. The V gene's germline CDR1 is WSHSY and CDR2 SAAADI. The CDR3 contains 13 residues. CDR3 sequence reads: CASSESGGPVSFF. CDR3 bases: TGCGCCAGCAGTGAGTCGGGGGGGCCCGTATCTTTCTTT.

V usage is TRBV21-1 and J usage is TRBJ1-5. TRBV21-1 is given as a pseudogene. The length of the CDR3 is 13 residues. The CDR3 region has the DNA TGTGCCAGCACCACCCCGGGGGGTCGGCCCCAGCATTTT. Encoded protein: CASTTPGGRPQHF.

CDR3 region: CASSFPPRGEGNQPQHF. The CDR3, as DNA: TGTGCCAGCAGCTTCCCGCCCAGGGGCGAAGGCAATCAGCCCCAGCATTTT. This chain uses TRBV7-2 with TRBJ1-5; D possibly corresponds to TRBD1 (6 bases). This CDR3 spans 17 amino acids. Trimming cost V 3 bases and J 2 bases, with 17 bases left between them. Germline CDR1 SGHTA, CDR2 FQGNSA.